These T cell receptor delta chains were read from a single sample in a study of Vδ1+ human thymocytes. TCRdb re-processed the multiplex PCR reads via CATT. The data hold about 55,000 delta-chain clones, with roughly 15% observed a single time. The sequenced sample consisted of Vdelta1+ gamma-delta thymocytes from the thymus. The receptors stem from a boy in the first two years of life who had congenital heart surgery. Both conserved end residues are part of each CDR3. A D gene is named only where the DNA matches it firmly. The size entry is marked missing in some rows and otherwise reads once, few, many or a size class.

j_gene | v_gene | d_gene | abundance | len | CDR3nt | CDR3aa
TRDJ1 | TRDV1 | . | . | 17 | TGTGCTCTTGGGGAACCCAACCTCACTTCGTACACCGATAAACTCATCTTT | CALGEPNLTSYTDKLIF
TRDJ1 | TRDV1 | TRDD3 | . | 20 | TGTGCTCTTGGGGGCCGGGGTACTGGGGGATTTGCCCTTTACACCGATAAACTCATCTTT | CALGGRGTGGFALYTDKLIF
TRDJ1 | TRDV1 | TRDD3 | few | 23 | TGTGCTCTTGGGGAACTGCCCCTACTACTTTTACCGGCGGGGATACGAGGTACCGATAAACTCATCTTT | CALGELPLLLLPAGIRGTDKLIF
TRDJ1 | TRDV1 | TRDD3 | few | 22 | TGTGCTCTTGGGAATCGATTGTTCCTGGGGGTCCCTCTCAAATTATACACCGATAAACTCATCTTT | CALGNRLFLGVPLKLYTDKLIF
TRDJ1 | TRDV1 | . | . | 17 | TGCGCTCTTGGGGAAGGATTGTTGGGGATCTGGACCGATAAACTCATCTTT | CALGEGLLGIWTDKLIF
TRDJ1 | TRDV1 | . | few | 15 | TGTGCTCTTGGGGAATGTCCCGAATACTGGGCTAAACTCATCTTT | CALGECPEYWAKLIF
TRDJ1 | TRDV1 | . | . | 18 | TGTGCTCTTGGGGACTCATTTCCTACAGGGGATACCACCGATAAACTCATCTTT | CALGDSFPTGDTTDKLIF
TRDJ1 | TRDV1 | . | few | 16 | TGTGCTCTTGGGGAAAGGGGCCGCTTCAGGACCGATAAACTCATCTTT | CALGERGRFRTDKLIF
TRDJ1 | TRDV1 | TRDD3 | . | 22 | TGTGCTCTTGGGGAACTTCCCCTACGTCTACTGGGGGATATTCGGTACACCGATAAACTCATCTTT | CALGELPLRLLGDIRYTDKLIF
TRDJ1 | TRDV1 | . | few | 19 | TGTGCTCTTGGGGAACTTTGCCCTGGGGAGGGAGTCAACACCGATAAACTCATCTTT | CALGELCPGEGVNTDKLIF
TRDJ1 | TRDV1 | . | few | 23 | TGTGCTCTTGGGGAACTAGCGCCTTCCTACGATCCATGGGGGATCCAGTACACCGATAAACTCATCTTT | CALGELAPSYDPWGIQYTDKLIF
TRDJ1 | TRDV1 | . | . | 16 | TGTGCTCTTGGGGAACATGGAAGGACCCTCACCGATAAACTCATCTTT | CALGEHGRTLTDKLIF
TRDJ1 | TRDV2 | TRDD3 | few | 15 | TGTGCCTGTGACGCCTCGGGGGATACTAACGATAAACTCATCTTT | CACDASGDTNDKLIF
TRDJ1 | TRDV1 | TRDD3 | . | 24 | TGTGCTCTTGGGGAACTATTCGTTTCCTACCATTTGTCACTGGGGGATACGCGTGGCGATAAACTCATCTTT | CALGELFVSYHLSLGDTRGDKLIF
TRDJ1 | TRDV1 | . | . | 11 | TGTGCTCTTGGGGAAGTGGGAAAACTCATCTTT | CALGEVGKLIF
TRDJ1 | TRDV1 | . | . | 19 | TGTGCTCTTGGGGAACCCGAAACCTCCTTCCGCACACTGGGGATTAAACTCATCTTT | CALGEPETSFRTLGIKLIF
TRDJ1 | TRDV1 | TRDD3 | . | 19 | TGTGCTCTTGGGGAACGAAGACCTGCCCACTGGGGTTACACCGATAAACTCATCTTT | CALGERRPAHWGYTDKLIF
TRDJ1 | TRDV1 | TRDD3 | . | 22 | TGTGCTCTTGGGGAACAACCCTTTCCTAGGGGGATACGCGCCTACTTCACCGATAAACTCATCTTT | CALGEQPFPRGIRAYFTDKLIF
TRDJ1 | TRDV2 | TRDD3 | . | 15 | TGTGCCTGTGAATACTGGGGGCCTTACACCGATAAACTCATCTTT | CACEYWGPYTDKLIF
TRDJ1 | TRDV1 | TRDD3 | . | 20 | TGTGCTCTTGGGGAACATTCCTTCACTGGGGGATACTCGTACACCGATAAACTCATCTTT | CALGEHSFTGGYSYTDKLIF
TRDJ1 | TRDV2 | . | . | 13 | TGTGCCTGTGACCCGATATGCACCGATAAACTCATCTTT | CACDPICTDKLIF
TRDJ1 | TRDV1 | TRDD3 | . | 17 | TGTGCTCTTGGGGAACTAGGTGTCGGGGACTGGGGCGATAAACTCATCTTT | CALGELGVGDWGDKLIF
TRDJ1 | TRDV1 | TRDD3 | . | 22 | TGTGCTCTTGGGCCCCTTCGACTTCCTAAATCTATACTGGGGGATGGCACCGATAAACTCATCTTT | CALGPLRLPKSILGDGTDKLIF
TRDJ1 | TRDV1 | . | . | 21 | TGTGCTCTTGGGGCCTGGCGCCTTCCCCAAAAGTACTGGGGTTTCACCGATAAACTCATCTTT | CALGAWRLPQKYWGFTDKLIF
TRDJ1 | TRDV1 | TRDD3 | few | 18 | TGTGCTCTTGGGGAACTTTACGGTGCTGGGGGGCGTACCGATAAACTCATCTTT | CALGELYGAGGRTDKLIF
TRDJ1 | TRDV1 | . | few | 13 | TGTGCTCTTGGGGAACTGTGTCCCTGTAAACTCATCTTT | CALGELCPCKLIF
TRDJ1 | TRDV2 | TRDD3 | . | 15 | TGTGCCTGTGATACTCTGGGGGGGTACACCGATAAACTCATCTTT | CACDTLGGYTDKLIF
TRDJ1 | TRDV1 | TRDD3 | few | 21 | TGTGCTCTTGGGGATCCTCCTCCAACCCAAGCCCTACTGGGGGGCACCCCAAAACTCATCTTT | CALGDPPPTQALLGGTPKLIF
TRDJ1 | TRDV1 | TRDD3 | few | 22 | TGTGCTCTTGGAGCGGCCATCTACGCGCAACTTCTGGGGGATACGCATACCGATAAACTCATCTTT | CALGAAIYAQLLGDTHTDKLIF
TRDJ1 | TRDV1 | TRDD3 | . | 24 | TGTGCTCTTGGGGACTCCGCTGAGGGACTCCTCCCTACTGGGGGATACGCGAGCACCGATAAACTCATCTTT | CALGDSAEGLLPTGGYASTDKLIF
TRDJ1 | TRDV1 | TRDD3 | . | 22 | TGTGCTCTTGGGGAACTATCCTACGGGTACTGGGGGATAGGGACAAGCACCGATAAACTCATCTTT | CALGELSYGYWGIGTSTDKLIF
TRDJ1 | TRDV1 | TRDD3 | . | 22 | TGTGCTCTTGGGGAAAAAGGGTACGGTGGTCTGTACTGGGGGATAAGGGCCGATAAACTCATCTTT | CALGEKGYGGLYWGIRADKLIF
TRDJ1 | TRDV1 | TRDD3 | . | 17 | TGTGCTCTTGGGAACCCTGTACTGGGGGATCTAACCGATAAACTCATCTTT | CALGNPVLGDLTDKLIF
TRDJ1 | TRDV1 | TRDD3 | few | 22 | TGTGCTCTTGGGAGCCCTATTCCCGGCAGTCGTACTGGGGATACTTACACCGATAAACTCATCTTT | CALGSPIPGSRTGDTYTDKLIF
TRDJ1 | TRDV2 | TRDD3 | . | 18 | TGTGCCTGTGACACGGGCCGGGGGATACGGTGGTACACCGATAAACTCATCTTT | CACDTGRGIRWYTDKLIF
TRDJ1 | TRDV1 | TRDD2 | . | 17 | TGTGCTCTTGGGCCTAAATTCCTACGGTACGTCGGAGGTAAACTCATCTTT | CALGPKFLRYVGGKLIF
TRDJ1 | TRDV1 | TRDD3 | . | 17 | TGTGCTCTTGGGGAAAGGCTAACATGGGGGATTGACGATAAACTCATCTTT | CALGERLTWGIDDKLIF
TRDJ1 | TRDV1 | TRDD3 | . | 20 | TGTGCTCTTGGGGAACTTGGTACCTTGTACTGGGGGGACTACACCGATAAACTCATCTTT | CALGELGTLYWGDYTDKLIF
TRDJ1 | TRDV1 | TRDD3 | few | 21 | TGTGCTCTTGGGGAAGAAGGCCTTCCTGACTGGGGGATATGGGGTACCGATAAACTCATCTTT | CALGEEGLPDWGIWGTDKLIF
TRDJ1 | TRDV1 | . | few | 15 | TGTGCTCTTGGGGAACTCCCTCCTGGCACCGATAAACTCATCTTT | CALGELPPGTDKLIF
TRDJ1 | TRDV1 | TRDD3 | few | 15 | TGTGCTCTTGGGAGCTGGGGGGACGTCACCGATAAACTCATCTTT | CALGSWGDVTDKLIF
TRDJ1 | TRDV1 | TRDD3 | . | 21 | TGTGCTCTTGGGGAGTTCCCCACTTCCTATGGTGACTGGGGGATACCCGATAAACTCATCTTT | CALGEFPTSYGDWGIPDKLIF
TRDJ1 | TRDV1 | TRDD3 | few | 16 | TGTGCTCTTGGGGAACTGGGATACGCGTACACCGATAAACTCATCTTT | CALGELGYAYTDKLIF
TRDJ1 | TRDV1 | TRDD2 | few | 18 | TGTGCTCTTGGGGTTGGGCTTCCTACCCGACTGGGTTTAAGTAAACTCATCTTT | CALGVGLPTRLGLSKLIF
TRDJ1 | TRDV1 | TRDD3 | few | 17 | TGTGCTCTTGGGGACCTACGGGGGATACAGTACACCGATAAACTCATCTTT | CALGDLRGIQYTDKLIF
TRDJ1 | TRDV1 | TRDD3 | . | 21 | TGTGCTCTTGGGGAACCGAGGGGCCGCCTTCTCCTGAACTGGGGGACCGATAAACTCATCTTT | CALGEPRGRLLLNWGTDKLIF
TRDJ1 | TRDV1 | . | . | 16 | TGTGCTCTTGGGGTTCCGAATGGGGATTACACCGATAAACTCATCTTT | CALGVPNGDYTDKLIF
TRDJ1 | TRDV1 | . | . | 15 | TGTGCTCTTGGGGAACTATTAACGTACACCGATAAACTCATCTTT | CALGELLTYTDKLIF
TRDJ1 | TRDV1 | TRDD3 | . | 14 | TGTGCTCTTGGCGTTGGGGATACAGGCGATAAACTCATCTTT | CALGVGDTGDKLIF
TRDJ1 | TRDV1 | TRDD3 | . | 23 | TGTGCTCTTGGGGGGACACAGGTCCTACAACATTGCCTACTGGGGGATGACACCGATAAACTCATCTTT | CALGGTQVLQHCLLGDDTDKLIF
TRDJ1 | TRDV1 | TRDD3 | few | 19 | TGTGCTCTTGGGGAACTGGGAGGGGGATGCACACGCGACACCGATAAACTCATCTTT | CALGELGGGCTRDTDKLIF
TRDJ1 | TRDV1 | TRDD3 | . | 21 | TGTGCTCTTGGGGAAAGGCCGAGGGATGGGGGATACAGGGCGTACACCGATAAACTCATCTTT | CALGERPRDGGYRAYTDKLIF
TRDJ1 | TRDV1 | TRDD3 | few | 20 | TGTGCTCTTGGGGAACCCCGCGAGGTCCTTCTGGGGGATACGTACGGTAAACTCATCTTT | CALGEPREVLLGDTYGKLIF
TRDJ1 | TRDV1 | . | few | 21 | TGTGCTCTTGGGGGACCCGACCTACGGGGACTGGTCGGGACCTACACCGATAAACTCATCTTT | CALGGPDLRGLVGTYTDKLIF
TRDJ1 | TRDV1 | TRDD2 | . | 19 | TGTGCTCTTGGGGAGCCTTCCTACTACGTGGGGGTGTACACCGATAAACTCATCTTT | CALGEPSYYVGVYTDKLIF